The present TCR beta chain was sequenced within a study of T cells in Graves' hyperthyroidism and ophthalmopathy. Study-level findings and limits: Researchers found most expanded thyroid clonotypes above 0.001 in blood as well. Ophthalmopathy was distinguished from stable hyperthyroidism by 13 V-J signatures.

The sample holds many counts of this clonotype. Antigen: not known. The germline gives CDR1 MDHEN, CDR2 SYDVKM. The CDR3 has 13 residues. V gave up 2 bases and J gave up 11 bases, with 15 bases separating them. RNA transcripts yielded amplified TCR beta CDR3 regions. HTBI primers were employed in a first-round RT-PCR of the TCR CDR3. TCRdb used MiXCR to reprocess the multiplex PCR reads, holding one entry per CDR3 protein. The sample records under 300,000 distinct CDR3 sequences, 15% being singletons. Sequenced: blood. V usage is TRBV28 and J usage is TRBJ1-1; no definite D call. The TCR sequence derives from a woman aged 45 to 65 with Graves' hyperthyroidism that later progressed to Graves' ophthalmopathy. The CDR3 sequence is CASSLTLGGQAFF. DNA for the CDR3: TGTGCCAGCAGTTTAACTCTAGGCGGTCAGGCTTTCTTT.